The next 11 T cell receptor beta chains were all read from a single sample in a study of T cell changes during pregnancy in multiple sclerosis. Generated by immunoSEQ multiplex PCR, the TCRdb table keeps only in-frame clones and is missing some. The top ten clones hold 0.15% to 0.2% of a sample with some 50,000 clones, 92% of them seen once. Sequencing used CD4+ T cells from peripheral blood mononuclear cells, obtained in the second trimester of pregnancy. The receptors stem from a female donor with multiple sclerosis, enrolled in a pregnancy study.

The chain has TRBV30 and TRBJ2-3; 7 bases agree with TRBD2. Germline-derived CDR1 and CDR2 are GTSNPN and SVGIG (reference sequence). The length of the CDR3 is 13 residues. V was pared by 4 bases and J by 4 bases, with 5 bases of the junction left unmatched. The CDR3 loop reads CAWTGRRADTQYF. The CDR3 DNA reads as TGTGCCTGGACCGGGAGGAGAGCAGATACGCAGTATTTT.

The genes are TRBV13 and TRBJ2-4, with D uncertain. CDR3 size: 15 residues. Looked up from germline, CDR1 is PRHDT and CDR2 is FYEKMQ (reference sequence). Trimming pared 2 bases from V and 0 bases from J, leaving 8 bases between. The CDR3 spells CASSLTRLAKNIQYF. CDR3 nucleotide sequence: TGTGCCAGCAGCTTAACACGACTAGCCAAAAACATTCAGTACTTC.

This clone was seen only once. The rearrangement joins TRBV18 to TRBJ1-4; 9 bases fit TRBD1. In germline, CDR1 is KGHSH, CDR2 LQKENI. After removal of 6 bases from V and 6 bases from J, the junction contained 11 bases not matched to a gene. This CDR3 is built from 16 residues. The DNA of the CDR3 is TGTGCCAGCTCTCCGGTGTGGGGACAGGGATATGAAAAACTGTTTTTT. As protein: CASSPVWGQGYEKLFF.

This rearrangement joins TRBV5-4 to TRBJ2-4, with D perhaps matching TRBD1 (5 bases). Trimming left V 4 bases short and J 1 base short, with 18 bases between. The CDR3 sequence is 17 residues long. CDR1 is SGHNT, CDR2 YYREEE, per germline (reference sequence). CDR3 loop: CASSQRPAGKAKNIQYF. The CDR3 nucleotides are TGTGCCAGCAGCCAACGTCCGGCAGGGAAGGCCAAAAACATTCAGTACTTC.

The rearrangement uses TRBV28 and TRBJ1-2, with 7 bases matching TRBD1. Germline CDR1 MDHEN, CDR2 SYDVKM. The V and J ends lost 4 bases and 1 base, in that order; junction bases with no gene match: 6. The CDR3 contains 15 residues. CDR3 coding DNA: TGTGCCAGCAGTTCGGACAGGCGATTTAACTATGGCTACACCTTC. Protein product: CASSSDRRFNYGYTF.

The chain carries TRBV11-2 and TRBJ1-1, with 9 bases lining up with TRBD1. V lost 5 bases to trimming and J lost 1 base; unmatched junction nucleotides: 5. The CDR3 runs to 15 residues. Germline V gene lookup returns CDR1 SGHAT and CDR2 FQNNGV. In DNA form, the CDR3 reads TGTGCCAGCAGCAACCGGGACAGGGCGAACACTGAAGCTTTCTTT. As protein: CASSNRDRANTEAFF.

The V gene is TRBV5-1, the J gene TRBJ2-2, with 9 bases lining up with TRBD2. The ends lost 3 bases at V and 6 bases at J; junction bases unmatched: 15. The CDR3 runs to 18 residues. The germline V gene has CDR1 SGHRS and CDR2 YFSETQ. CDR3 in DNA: TGCGCCAGCAGCTGGGGAGATAGCGGGAGTATATTTCCCGGGGAGCTGTTTTTT. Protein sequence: CASSWGDSGSIFPGELFF.

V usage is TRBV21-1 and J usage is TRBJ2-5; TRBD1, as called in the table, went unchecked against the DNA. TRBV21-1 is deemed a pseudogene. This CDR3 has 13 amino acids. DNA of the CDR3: TGTGCCAGCAGCAAGGGCAGGGGGATTGGCCAGTACTTC. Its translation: CASSKGRGIGQYF.

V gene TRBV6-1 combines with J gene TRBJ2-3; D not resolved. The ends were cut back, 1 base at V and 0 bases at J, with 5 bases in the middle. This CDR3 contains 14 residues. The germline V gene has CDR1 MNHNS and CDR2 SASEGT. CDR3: CASSEVRSTDTQYF. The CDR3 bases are TGTGCCAGCAGTGAAGTGCGCAGCACAGATACGCAGTATTTT.

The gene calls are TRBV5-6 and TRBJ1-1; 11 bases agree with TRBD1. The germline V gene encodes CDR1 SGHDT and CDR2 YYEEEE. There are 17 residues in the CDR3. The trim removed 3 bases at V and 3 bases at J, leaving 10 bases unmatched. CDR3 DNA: TGTGCCAGCAGCTCACAGGACAGGGGGCTTGTGGACACTGAAGCTTTCTTT. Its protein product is CASSSQDRGLVDTEAFF.

DNA of the CDR3: TGTGCCAGCAGTCCTGCTAGCGGGAGTTCGGAGACCCAGTACTTC. It yields the protein CASSPASGSSETQYF. The chain joins TRBV11-1 to TRBJ2-5, with 10 bases that match TRBD2. The CDR3 has 15 residues. Trimming cost V 6 bases and J 5 bases; bases outside gene matches: 9. From germline, CDR1 is SGHAT and CDR2 FQDESV (reference sequence).